The 5 T cell receptor beta chains listed next were all sequenced from one sample in a study of cytomegalovirus exposure and HLA in healthy donors. 60 Vbeta and 13 Jbeta primers were used in PCR. The method was immunoSEQ multiplex PCR; TCRdb's version includes in-frame clones alone and lacks a portion of them. Of about 160,000 clones listed, about 80% are singletons. Sequencing used PBMCs. Receptor source: a man aged 25-40 years in good health and CMV-seronegative.

The V call is TRBV10-3, the J call TRBJ1-1; tentative D call: TRBD1 (5 bases). The germline V and J ends were trimmed by 8 bases and 5 bases, with 18 bases remaining between them. The CDR3 is made up of 14 amino acids. Germline values: CDR1 ENHRY, CDR2 SYGVKD. CDR3 amino acids: CAIGTGEGWTEAFF. As DNA, the CDR3 is TGTGCCATCGGCACGGGGGAAGGATGGACTGAAGCTTTCTTT.

This clone appeared a few times. The chain uses TRBV4-3 and TRBJ1-2; TRBD1 might be the D (6 bases). CDR1 and CDR2 (germline): LGHNA, YSLEER. V lost 5 bases to trimming and J lost 5 bases, with 18 bases between them. The CDR3 has 15 residues. The CDR3 sequence: CASSFNHREPYGYTF. The CDR3 DNA sequence: TGCGCCAGCAGCTTCAATCACAGGGAGCCTTATGGCTACACCTTC.

This CDR3 is CASSGLLQGNLQYEQYF. In nucleotides, the CDR3 is TGTGCCAGCAGCGGATTACTACAGGGGAATCTACAGTACGAGCAGTACTTC. The J gene is TRBJ2-7, the V gene TRBV11-2, with TRBD1 identical over 7 bases. The junction had 17 bases not matched to a gene; V was cut back by 5 bases and J by 4 bases. The germline gives CDR1 SGHAT, CDR2 FQNNGV. The CDR3 runs to 17 residues. The whole variable domain, remainder taken from reference TRBV11-2 and TRBJ2-7, is EAGVAQSPRYKIIEKRQSVAFWCNPISGHATLYWYQQILGQGPKLLIQFQNNGVVDDSQLPKDRFSAERLKGVDSTLKIQPAKLEDSAVYLCASSGLLQGNLQYEQYFGPGTRLTVT.

The chain has TRBV9 and TRBJ2-5, with a possible D match to TRBD2 (5 bases). Trimming cost V 0 bases and J 4 bases, with 7 bases left between them. This CDR3 is 13 amino acids long. Germline CDR1 is SGDLS and CDR2 is YYNGEE. For the CDR3, the DNA is TGTGCCAGCAGCGTAGATGAGGGAGAGACCCAGTACTTC. This codes for CASSVDEGETQYF.

The J gene is TRBJ2-7, the V gene TRBV6-5; 8 positions agree with TRBD1. Germline CDR1 reads MNHEY; CDR2 reads SVGAGI. The junction had 2 bases not matched to a gene; V was cut back by 0 bases and J by 1 base. This CDR3 region has 15 residues. In DNA, the CDR3 is TGTGCCAGCAGTTACTCTTGGACAGGGTCCTACGAGCAGTACTTC. Its translation is CASSYSWTGSYEQYF.